Described below is a single T cell receptor (beta chain) sequence and its context. Its target is not known. This sample is part of a study of cytomegalovirus exposure and HLA in healthy donors. The overall study: Within the Caucasian-associated ancestry cluster were roughly 82% of the roughly 400 genotyped donors.

J was trimmed by 11 bases and V by 0 bases; bases with no gene match: 3. The CDR3 contains 13 residues. CDR1 SGHDN and CDR2 FVKESK come from the germline V gene. Researchers ran the PCR with 60 Vbeta and 13 Jbeta primers. Profiled with immunoSEQ multiplex PCR; TCRdb holds only in-frame clones, not every one. The sample yields approximately 120,000 clones, roughly 71% seen once. Whole-study findings and limits: An ancestry cluster, one associated with Asian ancestry, reportedly showed fewer N-insertions than the approximately 650-donor mean in a later analysis. Listed as cytomegalovirus-associated were around 160 TCR beta chains.

V usage is TRBV14 and J usage is TRBJ2-1; TRBD1 agrees at 8 bases. This receptor was identified in a woman in her seventies in good health and CMV-seropositive. The sequencing sample was made of PBMCs. The CDR3 spells CASSQDRQGKQFF. CDR3 sequence (DNA): TGTGCCAGCAGCCAAGACCGACAGGGGAAGCAGTTCTTC.